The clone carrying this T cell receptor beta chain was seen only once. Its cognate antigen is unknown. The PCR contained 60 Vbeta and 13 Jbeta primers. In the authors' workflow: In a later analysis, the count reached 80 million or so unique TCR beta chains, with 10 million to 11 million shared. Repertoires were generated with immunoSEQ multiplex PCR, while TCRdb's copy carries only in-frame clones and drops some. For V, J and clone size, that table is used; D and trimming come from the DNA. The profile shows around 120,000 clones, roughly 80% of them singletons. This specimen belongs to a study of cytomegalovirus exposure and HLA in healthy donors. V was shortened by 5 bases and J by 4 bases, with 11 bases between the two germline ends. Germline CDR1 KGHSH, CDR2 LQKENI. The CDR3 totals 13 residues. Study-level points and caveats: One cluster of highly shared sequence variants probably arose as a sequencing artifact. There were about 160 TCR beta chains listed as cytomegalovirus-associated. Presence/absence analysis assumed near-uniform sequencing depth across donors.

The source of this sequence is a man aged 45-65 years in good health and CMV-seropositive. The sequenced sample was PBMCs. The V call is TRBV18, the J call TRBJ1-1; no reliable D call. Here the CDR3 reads CASSGDRGTEAFF. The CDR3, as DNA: TGTGCCAGCTCAGGTGATCGGGGCACTGAAGCTTTCTTT.